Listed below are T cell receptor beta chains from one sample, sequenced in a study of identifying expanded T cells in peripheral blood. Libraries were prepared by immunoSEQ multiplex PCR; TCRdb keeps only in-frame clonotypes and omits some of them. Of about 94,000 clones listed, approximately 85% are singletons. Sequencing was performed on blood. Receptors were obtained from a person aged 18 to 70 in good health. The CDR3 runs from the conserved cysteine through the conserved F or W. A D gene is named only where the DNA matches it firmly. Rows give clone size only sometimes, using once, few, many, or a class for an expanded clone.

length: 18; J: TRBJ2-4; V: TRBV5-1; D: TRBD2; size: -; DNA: TGCGCCAGCAGCTTGTATAGCGGGGGGGCAAGAGACAAAAACATTCAGTACTTC; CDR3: CASSLYSGGARDKNIQYF
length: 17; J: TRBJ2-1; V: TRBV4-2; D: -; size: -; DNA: TGTGCCAGCAGCAGGGATACAGGGTCTTCTACCTACAATGAGCAGTTCTTC; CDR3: CASSRDTGSSTYNEQFF
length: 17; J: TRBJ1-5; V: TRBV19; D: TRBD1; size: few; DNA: TGTGCCAGTAGTATGTGGACAGGGGGAGGGGGCAATCAGCCCCAGCATTTT; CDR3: CASSMWTGGGGNQPQHF
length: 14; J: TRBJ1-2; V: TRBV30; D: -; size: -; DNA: TGTGCCTGGAGTGTACGGCAGGATCTCTATGGCTACACCTTC; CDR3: CAWSVRQDLYGYTF
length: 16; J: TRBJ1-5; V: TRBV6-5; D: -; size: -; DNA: TGTGCCAGCAGTTCTACTACAGGGAGGGGCAATCAGCCCCAGCATTTT; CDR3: CASSSTTGRGNQPQHF
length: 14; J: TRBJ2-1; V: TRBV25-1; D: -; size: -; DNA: TGTGCCAGCAGCGAGGGTGTTGGGGGCAATGAGCAGTTCTTC; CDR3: CASSEGVGGNEQFF
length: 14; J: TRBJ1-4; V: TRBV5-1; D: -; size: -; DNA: TGCGCCAGCAGCTTTCAGGGATTTCGTGAAAAACTGTTTTTT; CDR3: CASSFQGFREKLFF
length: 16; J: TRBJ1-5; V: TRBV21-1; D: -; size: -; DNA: TGTGCCAGCAGCAAAGGGGGAGTCGGGGGACATCAGCCCCAGCATTTT; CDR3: CASSKGGVGGHQPQHF
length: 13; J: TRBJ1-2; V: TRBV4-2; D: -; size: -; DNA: TGTGCCAGCAGCCCCAGGGGAGGCTATGGCTACACCTTC; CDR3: CASSPRGGYGYTF
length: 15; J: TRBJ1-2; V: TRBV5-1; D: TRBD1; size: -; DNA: TGCGCCAGCAGCCCCCCGACAGGGGGGAACTATGGCTACACCTTC; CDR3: CASSPPTGGNYGYTF
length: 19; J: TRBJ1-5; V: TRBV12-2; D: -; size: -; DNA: TGTGCAAGTCGCTTAGTGGGTGGGTTTGGACAGGGAAGGAATCAGCCCCAGCATTTT; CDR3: CASRLVGGFGQGRNQPQHF
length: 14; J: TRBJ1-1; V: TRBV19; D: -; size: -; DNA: TGTGCCAGTGGGGGGCAGACCATGAACACTGAAGCTTTCTTT; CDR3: CASGGQTMNTEAFF
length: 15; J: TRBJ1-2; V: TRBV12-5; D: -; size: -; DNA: TGTGCTAGTGGCCCCCCCAACGGGGGGCTGTTTGGCTACACCTTC; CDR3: CASGPPNGGLFGYTF
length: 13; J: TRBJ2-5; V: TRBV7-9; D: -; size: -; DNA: TGTGCCAGCAGCTTTAATACGGGAGAGACCCAGTACTTC; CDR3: CASSFNTGETQYF
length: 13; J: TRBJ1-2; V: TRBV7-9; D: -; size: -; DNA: TGTGCCAGCAGTCGGACGGAAGACTATGGCTACACCTTC; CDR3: CASSRTEDYGYTF
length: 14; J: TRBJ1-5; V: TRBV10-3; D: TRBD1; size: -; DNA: TGTGCCACCTCGGACAGGGGGAGCAATCAGCCCCAGCATTTT; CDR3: CATSDRGSNQPQHF
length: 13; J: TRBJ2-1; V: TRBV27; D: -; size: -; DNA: TGTGCCAGCAGTTTATCGTTTATCAATGAGCAGTTCTTC; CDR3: CASSLSFINEQFF
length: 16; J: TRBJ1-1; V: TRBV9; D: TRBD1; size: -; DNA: TGTGCCAGCAGCGCCACCCGGGGACAGTCGGGCACTGAAGCTTTCTTT; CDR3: CASSATRGQSGTEAFF
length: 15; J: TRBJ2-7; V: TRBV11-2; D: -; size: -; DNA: TGTGCCAGCAGCTTAGTTCCCCGGGGTACCTACGAGCAGTACTTC; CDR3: CASSLVPRGTYEQYF
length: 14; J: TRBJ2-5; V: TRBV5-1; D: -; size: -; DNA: TGCGCCAGCAGCTACAGGGATTGGTTAGAGACCCAGTACTTC; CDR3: CASSYRDWLETQYF
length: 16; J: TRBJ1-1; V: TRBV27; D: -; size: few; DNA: TGTGCCAGCAGTTTGACCCGAAAGTCCCAGGGCACTGAAGCTTTCTTT; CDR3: CASSLTRKSQGTEAFF
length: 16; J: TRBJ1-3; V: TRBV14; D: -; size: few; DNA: TGTGCCAGCAGCCAAGATATTGGGGGATCTGGAAACACCATATATTTT; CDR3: CASSQDIGGSGNTIYF
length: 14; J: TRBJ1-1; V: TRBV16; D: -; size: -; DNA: TGTGCCAGCAGCCAATCCGGGTTCGACACTGAAGCTTTCTTT; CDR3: CASSQSGFDTEAFF
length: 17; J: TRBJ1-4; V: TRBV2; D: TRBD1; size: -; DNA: TGTGCCAGCAGTGAAGTACAGGGGGAGCTGACTAATGAAAAACTGTTTTTT; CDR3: CASSEVQGELTNEKLFF
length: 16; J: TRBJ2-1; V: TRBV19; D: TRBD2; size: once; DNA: TGTGCCAGTAGTATACAACTAGCGGGAGGGCCCTGGGAGCAGTTCTTC; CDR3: CASSIQLAGGPWEQFF
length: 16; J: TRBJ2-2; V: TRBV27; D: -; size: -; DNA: TGTGCCAGCAGTTTAAAAGCAGTTCCCCAGTTCGGGGAGCTGTTTTTT; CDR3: CASSLKAVPQFGELFF
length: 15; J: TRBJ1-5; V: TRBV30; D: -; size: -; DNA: TGTGCCTGGAGAGCCGGGACATATAGCAATCAGCCCCAGCATTTT; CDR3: CAWRAGTYSNQPQHF
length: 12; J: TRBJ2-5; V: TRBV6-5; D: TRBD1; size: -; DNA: TGTGCCAGCAGGGCAGGGGGAGAGACCCAGTACTTC; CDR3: CASRAGGETQYF
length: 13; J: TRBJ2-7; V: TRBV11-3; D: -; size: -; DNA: TGTGCCAGCAGTAAAGCAGTTTCCTACGAGCAGTACTTC; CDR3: CASSKAVSYEQYF
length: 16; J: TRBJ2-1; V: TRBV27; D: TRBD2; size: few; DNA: TGTGCCAGCAAGTCCGGACTAGCGTCACCGTACAATGAGCAGTTCTTC; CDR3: CASKSGLASPYNEQFF
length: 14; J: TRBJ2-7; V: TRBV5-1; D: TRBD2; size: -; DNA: TGCGCCAGCAGCTTGGAGCGGGAAAACTACGAGCAGTACTTC; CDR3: CASSLERENYEQYF
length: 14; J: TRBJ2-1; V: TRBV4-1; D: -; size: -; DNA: TGCGCCAACGGCCCAGGAGGGGGGAACAATGAGCAGTTCTTC; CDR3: CANGPGGGNNEQFF
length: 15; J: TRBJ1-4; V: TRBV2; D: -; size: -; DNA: TGTGCCAGCAGGGCTGTGACAGCAACTAATGAAAAACTGTTTTTT; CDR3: CASRAVTATNEKLFF